Below, 27 T cell receptor beta chains from the same sample are listed, as sequenced in a study of T cells in Graves' hyperthyroidism and ophthalmopathy. Amplification of TCR beta CDR3 regions was performed using RNA transcripts as template. First-round RT-PCR of the TCR CDR3 relied on the HTBI primer set. One entry per CDR3 protein, called by TCRdb with MiXCR from the multiplex PCR reads. The table has around 300,000 distinct CDR3 sequences, approximately 20% seen once. The sample consisted of blood. The receptor set was obtained from a man aged 25-45 years with Graves' ophthalmopathy.

This clonotype was recorded at least ten times. The V gene is TRBV5-1, the J gene TRBJ2-1; the D is unclear. The CDR3 loop spans 12 amino acids. Germline V gene sequence: CDR1 SGHRS, CDR2 YFSETQ. V shed 4 bases and J shed 8 bases, with 10 bases lying between them. The CDR3 here is CASSPLTDEQFF. The CDR3 nucleotides are TGCGCCAGCAGCCCCTTAACCGATGAGCAGTTCTTC. The full variable domain, with the rest looked up from reference TRBV5-1 and TRBJ2-1, is KAGVTQTPRYLIKTRGQQVTLSCSPISGHRSVSWYQQTPGQGLQFLFEYFSETQRNKGNFPGRFSGRQFSNSRSEMNVSTLELGDSALYLCASSPLTDEQFFGPGTRLTVL.

The chain combines TRBV2 with TRBJ1-1; D is uncertain. CDR3 length equals 13 residues. The ends were cut back, 1 base at V and 3 bases at J, with 6 bases in the middle. The germline gives CDR1 SNHLY, CDR2 FYNNEI. CDR3 nucleotides: TGTGCCAGCAGTGAAGGGGGATACACTGAAGCTTTCTTT. It is translated as CASSEGGYTEAFF.

This clonotype was seen more than once but under ten times. The genes are TRBV6-1 and TRBJ2-6; 8 nucleotides match TRBD1. The ends lost 6 bases at V and 2 bases at J; junction bases unmatched: 3. Germline CDR1 and CDR2: MNHNS and SASEGT. This CDR3 spans 15 amino acids. The CDR3 region is CASSQGQAGANVLTF. CDR3 DNA sequence: TGTGCCAGCAGCCAGGGACAGGCTGGGGCCAACGTCCTGACTTTC.

This clonotype was found a few times. The chain uses TRBV10-3 and TRBJ2-1, with 8 bases lining up with TRBD1. The CDR3 has 15 amino acids. Germline V gene sequence: CDR1 ENHRY, CDR2 SYGVKD. V trimming: 11 bases; J trimming: 5 bases; junction bases outside the gene matches: 14. The CDR3 is CAARAGTGFDNEQFF. In DNA, the CDR3 is TGTGCCGCTCGGGCCGGGACAGGATTTGACAATGAGCAGTTCTTC.

The CDR3 sequence is CASSSQKIRDARETQYF. CDR3 DNA sequence: TGTGCCAGCAGCTCGCAAAAGATCCGGGACGCAAGGGAGACCCAGTACTTC. V is TRBV7-9 and J is TRBJ2-5; D may be TRBD1 or TRBD2 (5 bases each). The germline CDR1 and CDR2 sequences are SEHNR and FQNEAQ (reference sequence). V was trimmed by 4 bases and J by 5 bases, leaving 23 bases between them. The CDR3 is made up of 17 amino acids. Full variable domain (outside the CDR3, taken from reference TRBV7-9 and TRBJ2-5): DTGVSQNPRHKITKRGQNVTFRCDPISEHNRLYWYRQTLGQGPEFLTYFQNEAQLEKSRLLSDRFSAERPKGSFSTLEIQRTEQGDSAMYLCASSSQKIRDARETQYFGPGTRLLVL.

This clonotype was seen more than once but under ten times. The rearrangement uses TRBV19 and TRBJ2-7; 8 bases map to TRBD2. Trimming cost V 3 bases and J 1 base; bases outside gene matches: 2. Per germline, CDR1 LNHDA and CDR2 SQIVND (reference sequence). The CDR3 has 14 residues. The CDR3 nucleotides read TGTGCCAGTAGTATTGGCGGGAGGTCCTACGAGCAGTACTTC. It specifies CASSIGGRSYEQYF.

In its sample, this clonotype was seen many times. The chain carries TRBV18 and TRBJ1-2; no definite D call. Germline-derived CDR1 and CDR2 are KGHSH and LQKENI. This CDR3 is built from 13 residues. Trimming shortened V by 0 bases and J by 5 bases, and 7 bases separated the two germline ends. The CDR3 loop reads CASSPPRGYGYTF. CDR3 in DNA: TGTGCCAGCTCACCACCCCGGGGATATGGCTACACCTTC.

This chain connects TRBV27 to TRBJ2-1, with 9 nucleotides matching TRBD2. The length of the CDR3 is 18 residues. CDR1 MNHEY and CDR2 SMNVEV come from the germline V gene (reference sequence). J was trimmed by 1 base and V by 3 bases; bases with no gene match: 10. The DNA of the CDR3 is TGTGCCAGCAGTTTTAGATTGGGCGGGAGGGGTTCCTACAATGAGCAGTTCTTC. It encodes CASSFRLGGRGSYNEQFF.

This clonotype was counted at least ten times. The gene calls are TRBV10-3 and TRBJ2-5; D gene unclear. The CDR3 spans 12 residues. Germline V gene data show CDR1 as ENHRY and CDR2 as SYGVKD. Deletions cut 4 bases from V and 3 bases from J, with 6 bases between. CDR3 loop: CAISGSKETQYF. The CDR3 DNA reads as TGTGCCATCAGTGGCAGCAAAGAGACCCAGTACTTC.

This clonotype was found many times. J is TRBJ2-6 and V is TRBV5-1, with a weak D call TRBD1 (5 bases). Germline loops: CDR1 SGHRS, CDR2 YFSETQ. The CDR3 extends over 18 amino acids. V lost 5 bases to trimming and J lost 0 bases, with 18 bases between them. The CDR3 reads CASSLDRITFSGANVLTF. CDR3 nucleotides: TGCGCCAGCAGTCTCGACAGAATAACCTTCTCTGGGGCCAACGTCCTGACTTTC. Together with reference TRBV5-1 and TRBJ2-6, the CDR3 gives the full variable domain: KAGVTQTPRYLIKTRGQQVTLSCSPISGHRSVSWYQQTPGQGLQFLFEYFSETQRNKGNFPGRFSGRQFSNSRSEMNVSTLELGDSALYLCASSLDRITFSGANVLTFGAGSRLTVL.

The chain combines TRBV28 with TRBJ2-1; 7 bases are a match to TRBD2. Trimming cost V 7 bases and J 6 bases; bases outside gene matches: 9. The V gene's germline CDR1 is MDHEN and CDR2 SYDVKM. CDR3 length equals 14 residues. The CDR3 loop reads CASKGAGVANEQFF. The CDR3 coding sequence is TGTGCCAGCAAAGGGGCGGGAGTAGCCAATGAGCAGTTCTTC.

The chain couples TRBV6-1 to TRBJ2-7, with TRBD2 matching 9 bases. V was clipped by 1 base and J by 6 bases; unmatched bases: 13. The germline V gene has CDR1 MNHNS and CDR2 SASEGT. CDR3 length equals 17 residues. CDR3 loop: CASSEVDIGGRAGEQYF. CDR3 nucleotide sequence: TGTGCCAGCAGTGAAGTGGACATTGGCGGGAGGGCCGGCGAGCAGTACTTC.

There are a few counts of this clonotype. This rearrangement joins TRBV20-1 to TRBJ1-1, with D possibly being TRBD1 (5 bases). The CDR3 runs 13 residues. The V gene's germline CDR1 is DFQATT and CDR2 SNEGSKA (reference sequence). V lost 7 bases, J lost 3 bases, and 15 bases lay in between. In DNA, the CDR3 is TGCAGTGTTTCCGACGGGGCGGACACTGAAGCTTTCTTT. Translating it yields CSVSDGADTEAFF.

J is TRBJ2-3 and V is TRBV24-1, with TRBD1 identical over 9 bases. This CDR3 has 15 residues. Losses at the gene ends were 5 bases for V and 0 bases for J; bases not matched to a gene: 2. The V gene's germline CDR1 is KGHDR and CDR2 SFDVKD. DNA of the CDR3: TGTGCCACCAGTGGGACAGGGGCCAGCACAGATACGCAGTATTTT. Protein sequence: CATSGTGASTDTQYF.

This clonotype was detected ten times or more. V is TRBV11-3 and J is TRBJ2-1; the match to TRBD2 covers 13 bases. The germline gives CDR1 SGHNT, CDR2 YENEEA. The CDR3 runs 16 residues. The trim removed 5 bases at V and 7 bases at J, leaving 8 bases unmatched. DNA for the CDR3: TGTGCCAGCAGCCAAACTAGCGGGAGGGCCTTAAATGAGCAGTTCTTC. This encodes CASSQTSGRALNEQFF.

The V call is TRBV6-1, the J call TRBJ1-5, with D perhaps TRBD1 (6 bases). The DNA matches TRBJ2-3 better at its end, which makes the J call doubtful. Germline loops: CDR1 MNHNS, CDR2 SASEGT. The CDR3 is made up of 15 amino acids. CDR3 coding DNA: TGTGCCAGCAGTGTCGGACAGCCTAGCAATCAGCCCCAGTATTTT. Residues: CASSVGQPSNQPQYF.

This clonotype was detected only a few times. The chain employs TRBV30 and TRBJ2-2; tentative D call: TRBD1 (6 bases). The germline V gene encodes CDR1 GTSNPN and CDR2 SVGIG (reference sequence). This CDR3 spans 13 amino acids. V was trimmed by 3 bases and J by 7 bases, leaving 12 bases between them. The CDR3 bases are TGTGCCTGGAGCTCACAGGGAGTCGGGGAGCTGTTTTTT. It yields the protein CAWSSQGVGELFF.

This clonotype showed up many times. The V gene is TRBV28, the J gene TRBJ2-1; D could derive from TRBD1 or TRBD2 (5 bases each). There are 14 residues in the CDR3. Germline values: CDR1 MDHEN, CDR2 SYDVKM. Trimming took 2 bases from V and 10 from J, leaving 15 bases between them. CDR3 sequence reads: CASSLGGGPLEQFF. CDR3 in DNA: TGTGCCAGCAGTTTAGGGGGTGGGCCCCTCGAGCAGTTCTTC.

The chain has TRBV5-6 and TRBJ2-1; 12 positions agree with TRBD2. The CDR3 spans 16 residues. Germline V gene sequence: CDR1 SGHDT, CDR2 YYEEEE. Germline trimming cut 2 bases from V and 6 bases from J; bases unmatched to any gene: 6. CDR3 in DNA: TGTGCCAGCAGCTTTCCGACTAGCGGGAGCGGCAATGAGCAGTTCTTC. It codes for CASSFPTSGSGNEQFF.

The sample holds a few counts of this clonotype. The J gene is TRBJ2-1, the V gene TRBV4-1; 11 bases match TRBD2. The CDR3 spans 20 residues. Losses at the gene ends were 2 bases for V and 6 bases for J; bases not matched to a gene: 18. Germline V gene data show CDR1 as MGHRA and CDR2 as YSYEKL. The CDR3: CASSQRVPTLAGGLLNEQFF. The DNA of the CDR3 is TGCGCCAGCAGCCAACGAGTGCCTACTCTAGCGGGAGGACTACTCAATGAGCAGTTCTTC.

This clonotype was detected a few times. The chain uses TRBV30 and TRBJ1-5, with a possible D match to TRBD1 (6 bases). CDR1 GTSNPN and CDR2 SVGIG come from the germline V gene (reference sequence). Between the trimmed V and J ends, which lost 3 bases and 1 base, there was a span of 16 bases. CDR3 length equals 16 residues. The CDR3 loop reads CAWRRPQGSSNQPQHF. The CDR3 DNA reads as TGTGCCTGGAGACGACCACAGGGATCGAGCAATCAGCCCCAGCATTTT.

This clonotype occurred many times. The CDR3 sequence is CAISEAGEGTEAFF. For the CDR3, the DNA is TGTGCCATCAGTGAGGCGGGGGAGGGGACTGAAGCTTTCTTT. The chain links TRBV10-3 to TRBJ1-1; D is perhaps TRBD1 (5 bases). CDR3 size: 14 residues. Trimming removed 2 bases at V and 5 bases at J, with 12 bases between. The germline CDR1 and CDR2 sequences are ENHRY and SYGVKD.

This clonotype was picked up a small number of times. The chain links TRBV4-1 to TRBJ1-1; no firm D call. Trimming took off 2 bases at V and 1 base at J, with 14 bases between the two ends. The CDR3 runs to 16 residues. CDR1 MGHRA and CDR2 YSYEKL come from the germline V gene. CDR3 bases: TGCGCCAGCAGCCAACCCGCGCGTATTGGGAACACTGAAGCTTTCTTT. Translation: CASSQPARIGNTEAFF.

This sequence joins TRBV19 and TRBJ1-1, with a weak D call TRBD1 (6 bases). Trimming took 6 bases from V and 2 from J, leaving 13 bases between them. CDR1 and CDR2 (germline): LNHDA, SQIVND (reference sequence). CDR3 length: 14 residues. CDR3 sequence reads: CASSPLTGNTEAFF. CDR3 coding DNA: TGTGCCAGTAGCCCTTTGACAGGAAACACTGAAGCTTTCTTT.

This clonotype was found many times. The chain has TRBV20-1 and TRBJ2-7; perhaps TRBD1 as D (6 bases). The CDR3 covers 14 residues. V lost 1 base, J lost 2 bases, and 12 bases lay in between. Germline CDR1 DFQATT, CDR2 SNEGSKA (reference sequence). CDR3 loop: CSARARDTPYEQYF. DNA for the CDR3: TGCAGTGCTAGAGCCCGGGACACTCCCTACGAGCAGTACTTC.

This clonotype has just one count. The chain carries TRBV19 and TRBJ2-4; D gene ambiguous. CDR3 length equals 15 residues. Germline V lookup: CDR1 LNHDA, CDR2 SQIVND (reference sequence). The ends were cut back, 6 bases at V and 1 base at J, with 13 bases in the middle. For the CDR3, the DNA is TGTGCCAGTAGCAAAGGACCCGCGGCCAAAAACATTCAGTACTTC. It codes for CASSKGPAAKNIQYF.

This clonotype has a handful of counts. The CDR3 sequence: CASSGQGPLNEQYF. CDR3 nucleotide sequence: TGTGCCAGCAGTGGACAGGGCCCCCTGAACGAGCAGTACTTC. This sequence joins TRBV27 and TRBJ2-7; TRBD1 matches at 8 bases. The CDR3 covers 14 residues. Trimming took 5 bases from V and 5 from J; bases not matched to a gene: 8. Per the germline V gene, CDR1 is MNHEY and CDR2 is SMNVEV (reference sequence).